This TCR beta chain was identified in a study of cytomegalovirus exposure and HLA in healthy donors (dated by TCRdb to 2016 to 2017). As for the study more broadly: According to a later analysis, the 120 or so validation repertoires were produced on the same platform as the 700 or so repertoires of the first cohort. The study aimed to test whether cataloging public T cell receptors could reveal signatures of past pathogen exposure. In addition to the first cohort of 650 to 750 subjects, a separate validation cohort of 130 or so different subjects was used. To predict cytomegalovirus infection status, the study brought together high-throughput TCR immunosequencing, statistical association of individual TCRs with disease status, and machine learning. Paper-wide results and their limitations: The validation cohort had no HLA typing available for a later analysis, so co-occurrence within that cohort was assessed over all 110 or so repertoires. The classifier was reported to diagnose cytomegalovirus status with high specificity and sensitivity in both the original and validation cohorts. In vitro tests confirmed that a few of the cytomegalovirus-associated TCR beta chains recognize cytomegalovirus antigens. It was suggested by the authors that the approach could potentially be generalized to other disease states and immunological phenotypes. A total of 164 TCR beta chains were listed by the study as associated with cytomegalovirus. Most TCR sequences were seen in very few donors, while some public TCRs were found in many individuals. In a later analysis, TCRs clustered in the first cohort were found to also tend to co-occur in the approximately 120 validation repertoires, with 94% of cluster scores above 0.

Libraries were constructed by the immunoSEQ multiplex PCR assay. Per the authors' processing: A statistical classification framework was built to diagnose cytomegalovirus status from the catalog of TCR beta chain sequences. TCRdb took this table from immuneACCESS and kept in-frame rearrangements with V and J called. Such tables lack part of the clones; where checked against another copy, unresolved V genes explain under half of the gap, and the rest is unexplained. V, J and clone size were drawn from that table, and D and trimming were deduced from the DNA. The sample includes about 160,000 clones, with around 92% observed a single time. Jointly, the top ten make up 4% to 4.5% of the sample. With respect to this clone: No cognate antigen has been identified for it. No much larger clonotype is one base removed from it; base qualities were not supplied.

As encoded in the germline V gene (reference sequence), CDR1 is LNHDA while CDR2 is SQIVND. After removal of 5 bases from V and 8 bases from J, the junction retains 6 bases not matched to a gene. Taken from cysteine to phenylalanine, the CDR3 has 13 residues. The CDR3 DNA has 39 bases and is translated from base 1. The donors belonged to the validation cohort of over a hundred subjects, which was separate from the roughly 700-subject first cohort. The source of this sequence is a young man in good health and CMV-seropositive. Recombination connected TRBV19 to TRBJ1-2, with 9 junctional bases fitting TRBD1. Sample: PBMCs. This receptor carries the CDR3 CASSLWTGDGYTF. The DNA sequence reads TGTGCCAGTAGTCTGTGGACAGGGGACGGCTACACCTTC.